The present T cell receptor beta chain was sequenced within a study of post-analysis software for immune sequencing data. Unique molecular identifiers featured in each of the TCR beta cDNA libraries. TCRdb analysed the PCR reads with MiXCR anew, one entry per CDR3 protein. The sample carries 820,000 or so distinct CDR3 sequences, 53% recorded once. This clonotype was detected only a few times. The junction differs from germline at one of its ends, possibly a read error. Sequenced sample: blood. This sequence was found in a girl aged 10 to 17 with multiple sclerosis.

CDR3: CASSFGDSFNEQFF. CDR3 DNA: TGCGCCAGCAGCTTCGGGGACTCCTTCAATGAGCAGTTCTTC. This chain connects TRBV5-1 to TRBJ2-1; D is possibly TRBD2 (6 bases). This CDR3 is built from 14 residues. Germline V lookup: CDR1 SGHRS, CDR2 YFSETQ.